This TCR beta chain came from a study of T cell changes during pregnancy in multiple sclerosis. The germline gives CDR1 SGHKS, CDR2 YYEKEE (reference sequence). V dropped 5 bases and J dropped 3 bases, with 12 bases sitting between them. The CDR3 has 13 amino acids. The repertoire was sequenced with immunoSEQ multiplex PCR; TCRdb's copy has only in-frame clones and lacks some. The sample includes more than 85,000 clones, 85% to 95% of them seen just once. Sequencing was performed on peripheral blood, taken in the third trimester of pregnancy. This receptor was taken from a female donor in good health, enrolled as a control in a pregnancy study. The chain recombines TRBV5-5 with TRBJ2-7; perhaps TRBD1 as D (5 bases). The CDR3 DNA reads TGTGCCAGCAGTGTCCCAGGGCTCTACGAGCAGTACTTC. Its protein product is CASSVPGLYEQYF.